This is a list of T cell receptor beta chains from one sample in a study of blood T cell repertoires in COVID-19. TCRdb's copy holds only in-frame clones and misses some; the assay was immunoSEQ multiplex PCR. The sample yields some 73,000 clones, around 67% seen once. Sample: peripheral blood. All receptors derive from a man between 60 and 75 years old with acute or convalescent COVID-19. Each CDR3 is given with its conserved first and last residue. A D gene is named only where the DNA matches it firmly. Rows may omit the clone size; those that give it use once, few, many or a size class.

V: TRBV18; D: TRBD1; J: TRBJ2-3; size: -; CDR3: CASSQDRGGRAQYF; DNA: TGTGCCAGCTCCCAAGACAGGGGTGGACGGGCGCAGTATTTT
V: TRBV15; D: TRBD1; J: TRBJ1-5; size: -; CDR3: CATSRDRGTGVNRAQHF; DNA: TGTGCCACCAGCAGAGATCGGGGGACAGGGGTCAATCGGGCCCAGCATTTT
V: TRBV3-1/TRBV3-2; D: -; J: TRBJ2-1; size: -; CDR3: CASSQARVYNEQFF; DNA: TGTGCCAGCAGCCAAGCGCGGGTTTACAATGAGCAGTTCTTC
V: TRBV30; D: TRBD1; J: TRBJ1-6; size: few; CDR3: CAWRPDRGLSPLHF; DNA: TGTGCCTGGAGGCCCGACAGGGGGCTTTCACCCCTCCACTTT
V: TRBV10-3; D: TRBD1; J: TRBJ2-3; size: -; CDR3: CAISSNPGQGTDTQYF; DNA: TGTGCCATCAGTTCTAATCCGGGACAGGGCACAGATACGCAGTATTTT
V: TRBV5-1; D: -; J: TRBJ1-4; size: -; CDR3: CASSTQTGDNEKLFF; DNA: TGCGCCAGCAGCACCCAGACAGGTGACAATGAAAAACTGTTTTTT
V: TRBV19; D: TRBD1; J: TRBJ1-3; size: -; CDR3: CASSTGAQGNTIYF; DNA: TGTGCCAGTAGCACAGGGGCCCAAGGAAACACCATATATTTT
V: TRBV27; D: -; J: TRBJ1-1; size: -; CDR3: CASLGGRGSEAFF; DNA: TGTGCCAGCTTAGGTGGAAGGGGATCTGAAGCTTTCTTT
V: TRBV5-1; D: -; J: TRBJ2-3; size: -; CDR3: CASSFGGPSTDTQYF; DNA: TGCGCCAGCAGCTTCGGGGGGCCTAGCACAGATACGCAGTATTTT
V: TRBV6-6; D: -; J: TRBJ2-5; size: -; CDR3: CASRTQGRETQYF; DNA: TGTGCCAGCAGAACGCAGGGGCGAGAGACCCAGTACTTC
V: TRBV3-1/TRBV3-2; D: TRBD1; J: TRBJ2-3; size: once; CDR3: CASSQDGRGGQYF; DNA: TGTGCCAGCAGCCAAGACGGGCGAGGGGGCCAGTATTTT
V: TRBV24-1; D: TRBD2; J: TRBJ2-7; size: few; CDR3: CATSDPKWREASYEQYF; DNA: TGTGCCACCAGTGACCCTAAGTGGCGGGAGGCCTCCTACGAGCAGTACTTC
V: TRBV7-3; D: -; J: TRBJ1-1; size: -; CDR3: CASSITGNTEAFF; DNA: TGTGCCAGCAGCATCACGGGGAACACTGAAGCTTTCTTT
V: TRBV13; D: -; J: TRBJ2-3; size: few; CDR3: CASSSAGQGTDTQYF; DNA: TGTGCCAGCAGCTCGGCTGGGCAGGGCACAGATACGCAGTATTTT
V: TRBV5-5; D: -; J: TRBJ2-7; size: once; CDR3: CASSHSAEVLYEQYF; DNA: TGTGCCAGCAGCCATAGCGCCGAAGTCCTCTACGAGCAGTACTTC
V: TRBV20-1; D: -; J: TRBJ1-5; size: -; CDR3: CSASLDSQQQPFNQPQHF; DNA: TGCAGTGCTAGTTTGGACTCTCAACAGCAACCCTTCAATCAGCCCCAGCATTTT
V: TRBV12-3/TRBV12-4; D: -; J: TRBJ1-5; size: few; CDR3: CASSLRENQPQHF; DNA: TGTGCCAGCAGTTTAAGAGAAAATCAGCCCCAGCATTTT
V: TRBV12-3/TRBV12-4; D: -; J: TRBJ1-1; size: few; CDR3: CASSPTGNTEAFF; DNA: TGTGCCAGCAGCCCGACAGGGAACACTGAAGCTTTCTTT
V: TRBV27; D: -; J: TRBJ1-4; size: few; CDR3: CASSLRRTVNEKLFF; DNA: TGTGCCAGCAGTTTACGCCGGACAGTGAATGAAAAACTGTTTTTT
V: TRBV7-2; D: -; J: TRBJ2-3; size: -; CDR3: CASSRSVVSADTQYF; DNA: TGTGCCAGCAGCCGGAGTGTGGTTAGCGCAGATACGCAGTATTTT
V: TRBV6-1; D: TRBD1; J: TRBJ1-1; size: few; CDR3: CASSEEVRGRGEPSDEAFF; DNA: TGTGCCAGCAGTGAAGAGGTCAGGGGGCGAGGGGAACCCTCTGATGAAGCTTTCTTT
V: TRBV5-1; D: TRBD2; J: TRBJ2-1; size: -; CDR3: CASSVTSASSYNEQFF; DNA: TGCGCCAGCAGCGTGACTAGCGCCAGCTCCTACAATGAGCAGTTCTTC
V: TRBV18; D: TRBD2; J: TRBJ2-5; size: -; CDR3: CASSTTGLAGVSGTQYF; DNA: TGTGCCAGCTCTACCACGGGACTAGCGGGAGTGTCAGGGACCCAGTACTTC
V: TRBV11-2; D: -; J: TRBJ2-3; size: many; CDR3: CASSLGPTTTDTQYF; DNA: TGTGCCAGCAGCTTAGGACCGACTACCACAGATACGCAGTATTTT
V: TRBV15; D: -; J: TRBJ2-5; size: -; CDR3: CATERGREETQYF; DNA: TGTGCCACCGAAAGGGGCAGGGAAGAGACCCAGTACTTC
V: TRBV27; D: TRBD1; J: TRBJ2-1; size: -; CDR3: CASSTWTGKHEQFF; DNA: TGTGCCAGCAGTACCTGGACAGGGAAGCATGAGCAGTTCTTC
V: TRBV11-2; D: -; J: TRBJ1-6; size: once; CDR3: CASTPPGLNPPLHF; DNA: TGTGCCAGCACCCCCCCAGGGCTGAACCCACCCCTCCACTTT
V: TRBV2; D: -; J: TRBJ2-2; size: once; CDR3: CASSVGGGAGELFF; DNA: TGTGCCAGCAGTGTAGGAGGGGGGGCCGGGGAGCTGTTTTTT
V: TRBV24-1; D: TRBD1; J: TRBJ2-2; size: few; CDR3: CATSDGTDPGELFF; DNA: TGTGCCACCAGTGATGGGACAGATCCCGGGGAGCTGTTTTTT
V: TRBV4-1; D: TRBD2; J: TRBJ2-5; size: few; CDR3: CASSQDRGLAGGPQETQYF; DNA: TGCGCCAGCAGCCAAGATAGGGGACTAGCGGGGGGACCGCAAGAGACCCAGTACTTC
V: TRBV5-6; D: TRBD1; J: TRBJ1-1; size: -; CDR3: CASSWGTGDQAFF; DNA: TGTGCCAGCAGCTGGGGGACAGGGGACCAGGCTTTCTTT
V: TRBV12-3/TRBV12-4; D: -; J: TRBJ2-4; size: -; CDR3: CASSLVYGVPYF; DNA: TGTGCCAGCAGTTTAGTATACGGGGTACCTTACTTC
V: TRBV11-2; D: -; J: TRBJ1-4; size: -; CDR3: CASSLGGQVGKLFF; DNA: TGTGCCAGCAGCTTAGGGGGGCAGGTTGGGAAACTGTTTTTT
V: TRBV28; D: -; J: TRBJ1-1; size: -; CDR3: CASGQYRMNTEAFF; DNA: TGTGCCAGCGGGCAGTACCGTATGAACACTGAAGCTTTCTTT
V: TRBV19; D: TRBD1; J: TRBJ2-3; size: -; CDR3: CASKLQGESDTQYF; DNA: TGTGCCAGTAAGCTACAGGGGGAGTCGGATACGCAGTATTTT
V: TRBV12-3/TRBV12-4; D: -; J: TRBJ2-5; size: -; CDR3: CASREGPRETQYF; DNA: TGTGCCAGCAGGGAGGGTCCCCGGGAGACCCAGTACTTC
V: TRBV15; D: -; J: TRBJ1-2; size: -; CDR3: CATSRDRGAAWGYTF; DNA: TGTGCCACCAGCAGAGATCGCGGGGCCGCCTGGGGCTACACCTTC
V: TRBV5-1; D: -; J: TRBJ2-1; size: -; CDR3: CASSLTSRGEQFF; DNA: TGCGCCAGCAGTTTGACCTCAAGGGGTGAGCAGTTCTTC
V: TRBV19; D: TRBD1; J: TRBJ2-3; size: -; CDR3: CASTDRGHSDTQYF; DNA: TGTGCCAGTACGGATAGGGGGCATTCAGATACGCAGTATTTT
V: TRBV7-8; D: TRBD1; J: TRBJ2-4; size: -; CDR3: CASSPWQGVAKNIQYF; DNA: TGTGCCAGCAGCCCCTGGCAGGGGGTAGCCAAAAACATTCAGTACTTC
V: TRBV7-9; D: -; J: TRBJ2-3; size: -; CDR3: CASSLTTSADTQYF; DNA: TGTGCCAGCAGCTTAACGACTAGTGCAGATACGCAGTATTTT
V: TRBV10-3; D: TRBD2; J: TRBJ2-3; size: once; CDR3: CAISDSSSGGKDTQYF; DNA: TGTGCCATCAGTGACTCCTCTAGCGGGGGAAAAGATACGCAGTATTTT
V: TRBV7-8; D: TRBD1; J: TRBJ1-3; size: -; CDR3: CASSWDREGNTIYF; DNA: TGTGCCAGCAGCTGGGACAGGGAAGGAAACACCATATATTTT
V: TRBV5-4; D: TRBD2; J: TRBJ2-2; size: few; CDR3: CASSSSGGITGELFF; DNA: TGTGCCAGCAGCTCTAGCGGGGGGATCACCGGGGAGCTGTTTTTT
V: TRBV28; D: TRBD1; J: TRBJ2-5; size: -; CDR3: CASSLSGGGETQYF; DNA: TGTGCCAGCAGTTTATCAGGGGGCGGAGAGACCCAGTACTTC
V: TRBV28; D: TRBD2; J: TRBJ2-5; size: -; CDR3: CASSLRPLAGGPETQYF; DNA: TGTGCCAGCAGTTTGCGCCCTCTAGCGGGAGGGCCAGAGACCCAGTACTTC
V: TRBV12-5; D: -; J: TRBJ1-3; size: -; CDR3: CASGRDSGNTIYF; DNA: TGTGCTAGTGGCCGGGATTCTGGAAACACCATATATTTT
V: TRBV4-1; D: -; J: TRBJ2-2; size: few; CDR3: CASSPTGTGTGELFF; DNA: TGCGCCAGCAGCCCCACAGGGACCGGAACCGGGGAGCTGTTTTTT
V: TRBV6-5; D: TRBD1; J: TRBJ1-6; size: -; CDR3: CASSYSRDSNSPLHF; DNA: TGTGCCAGCAGTTACTCAAGGGACAGCAATTCACCCCTCCACTTT
V: TRBV27; D: TRBD2; J: TRBJ2-3; size: -; CDR3: CASWREGLAGTDTQYF; DNA: TGTGCCAGCTGGAGAGAGGGACTAGCGGGTACCGATACGCAGTATTTT
V: TRBV4-2; D: -; J: TRBJ1-4; size: once; CDR3: CASSQEVGANEKLFF; DNA: TGTGCCAGCAGCCAAGAAGTCGGGGCTAATGAAAAACTGTTTTTT